These T cell receptor beta chains were read from a single sample in a study of blood T cell repertoires in COVID-19. Sequencing used immunoSEQ multiplex PCR; TCRdb keeps in-frame clones, though not all of them. The repertoire holds about 210,000 clones, with approximately 85% as singletons. The material sequenced was peripheral blood. All receptors derive from a woman in her sixties or seventies with COVID-19, enrolled during active disease. The CDR3 runs from the conserved cysteine through the conserved F or W.

CDR3	V	J	length
CASSSRGGPVGELFF	TRBV27	TRBJ2-2	15
CASSRDAGTGGGYGYTF	TRBV18	TRBJ1-2	17
CASRETYEQYF	TRBV2	TRBJ2-7	11
CASLSDVRGYYGYTF	TRBV28	TRBJ1-2	15
CASSMGRRDLLRGDTQYF	TRBV19	TRBJ2-3	18
CASSSDRSANYGYTF	TRBV28	TRBJ1-2	15
CASSVESSGYEQYF	TRBV9	TRBJ2-7	14
CASSLAITEAFF	TRBV11-2	TRBJ1-1	12
CASSRLGEASGPQHF	TRBV7-8	TRBJ1-5	15
CAWSARQSYNEQFF	TRBV30	TRBJ2-1	14
CSASPLWEGFNEQFF	TRBV20-1	TRBJ2-1	15
CASTRTGFNYGYTF	TRBV19	TRBJ1-2	14
CASSPGGGRSYNEQFF	TRBV5-1	TRBJ2-1	16
CASSIRTGAYEQYF	TRBV7-2	TRBJ2-7	14
CASSPPMAPFLHF	TRBV18	TRBJ1-6	13
CASSVSMDIGYGYTF	TRBV2	TRBJ1-2	15
CATSRGEKQGFEQYF	TRBV15	TRBJ2-7	15
CASSNGRLAATFYNEQFF	TRBV19	TRBJ2-1	18
CASSKLKAQGTEAFF	TRBV28	TRBJ1-1	15
CAWSVEVF	TRBV30	TRBJ2-7	8
CSTEGTGRTDTQYF	TRBV29-1	TRBJ2-3	14
CAWSVSNINQPQHF	TRBV30	TRBJ1-5	14
CASSVTSGRAPNEQFF	TRBV2	TRBJ2-1	16
CAWKTAGGGDTQYF	TRBV30	TRBJ2-3	14
CASSQDNLAGLYNEQFF	TRBV3-1/TRBV3-2	TRBJ2-1	17
CASSTRTANTVGELFF	TRBV14	TRBJ2-2	16
CASSFDRGVSYEQYF	TRBV11-2	TRBJ2-7	15
CASRRGRSTGELFF	TRBV9	TRBJ2-2	14
CATSRDLQYNEKLFF	TRBV15	TRBJ1-4	15
CAWLWEKTKNTEAFF	TRBV30	TRBJ1-1	15
CASSSGTGWENTIYF	TRBV7-2	TRBJ1-3	15
CASSFGQGATGELFF	TRBV5-4	TRBJ2-2	15
CASIPGTSRSSWETQYF	TRBV6-2/TRBV6-3	TRBJ2-5	17
CASSLVLAPGANVLTF	TRBV7-2	TRBJ2-6	16
CASSLKSGTTLKGEKLFF	TRBV14	TRBJ1-4	18
CASSQEGLGFQGSRGSEETQYF	TRBV3-1/TRBV3-2	TRBJ2-5	22
CASKGASLAGLAKNIQYF	TRBV28	TRBJ2-4	18
CASSAGLAGETQYF	TRBV7-3	TRBJ2-5	14
CASSPPRYSGNTIYF	TRBV18	TRBJ1-3	15
CSVKIRDSIYSPLHF	TRBV29-1	TRBJ1-6	15
CASSIGRDGRNYGYTF	TRBV7-2	TRBJ1-2	16
CASSYMRQLYNSPLHF	TRBV6-5	TRBJ1-6	16
CASRSRGEKLFF	TRBV13	TRBJ1-4	12